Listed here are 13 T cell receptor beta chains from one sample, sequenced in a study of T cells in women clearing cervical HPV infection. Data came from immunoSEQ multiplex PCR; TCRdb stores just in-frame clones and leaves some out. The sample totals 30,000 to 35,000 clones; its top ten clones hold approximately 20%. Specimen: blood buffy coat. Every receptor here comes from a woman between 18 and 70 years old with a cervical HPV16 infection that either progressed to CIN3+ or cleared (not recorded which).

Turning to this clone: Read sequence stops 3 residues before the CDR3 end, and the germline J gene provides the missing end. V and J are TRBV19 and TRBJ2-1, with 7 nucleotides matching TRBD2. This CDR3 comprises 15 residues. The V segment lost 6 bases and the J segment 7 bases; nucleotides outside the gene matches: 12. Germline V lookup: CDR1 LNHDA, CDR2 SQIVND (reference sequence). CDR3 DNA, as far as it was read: TGTGCCAGTAGCCCCGGGACTACCCCCAATAATGAG. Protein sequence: CASSPGTTPNNE. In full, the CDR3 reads CASSPGTTPNNEQFF.

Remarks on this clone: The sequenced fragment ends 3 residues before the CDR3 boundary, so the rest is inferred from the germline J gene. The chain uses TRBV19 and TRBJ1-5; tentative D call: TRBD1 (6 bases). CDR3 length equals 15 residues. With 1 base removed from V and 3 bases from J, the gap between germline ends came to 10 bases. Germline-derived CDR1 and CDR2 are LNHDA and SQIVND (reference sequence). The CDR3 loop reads CASSIGEGHNQPQHF. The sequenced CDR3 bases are TGTGCCAGTAGTATAGGGGAGGGACACAATCAGCCC.

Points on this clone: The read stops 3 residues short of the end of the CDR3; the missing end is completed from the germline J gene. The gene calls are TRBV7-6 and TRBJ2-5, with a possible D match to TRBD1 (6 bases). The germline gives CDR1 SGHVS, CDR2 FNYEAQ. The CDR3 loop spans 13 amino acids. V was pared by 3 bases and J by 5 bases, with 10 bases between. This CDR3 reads CASSLGASETQYF. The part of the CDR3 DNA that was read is TGTGCCAGCAGCTTGGGGGCGTCCGAGACC. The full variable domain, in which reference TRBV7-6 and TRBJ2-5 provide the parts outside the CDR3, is GAGVSQSPRYKVTKRGQDVALRCDPISGHVSLYWYRQALGQGPEFLTYFNYEAQQDKSGLPNDRFSAERPEGSISTLTIQRTEQRDSAMYRCASSLGASETQYFGPGTRLLVL.

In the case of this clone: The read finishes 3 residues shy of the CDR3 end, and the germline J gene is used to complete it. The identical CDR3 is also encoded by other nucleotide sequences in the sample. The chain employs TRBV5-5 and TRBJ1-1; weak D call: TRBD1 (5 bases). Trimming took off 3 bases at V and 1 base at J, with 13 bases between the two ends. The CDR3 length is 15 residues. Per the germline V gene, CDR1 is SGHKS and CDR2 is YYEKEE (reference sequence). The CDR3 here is CASSWERQPNTEAFF. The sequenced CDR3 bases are TGTGCCAGCAGCTGGGAGAGACAGCCGAACACTGAA.

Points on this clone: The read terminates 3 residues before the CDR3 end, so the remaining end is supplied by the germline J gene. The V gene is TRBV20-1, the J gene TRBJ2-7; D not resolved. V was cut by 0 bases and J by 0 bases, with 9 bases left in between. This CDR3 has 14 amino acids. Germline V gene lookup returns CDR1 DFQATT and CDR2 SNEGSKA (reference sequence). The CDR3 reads CSARDRYRSYEQYF. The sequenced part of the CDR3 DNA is TGCAGTGCTAGAGATCGGTATCGCTCCTACGAG.

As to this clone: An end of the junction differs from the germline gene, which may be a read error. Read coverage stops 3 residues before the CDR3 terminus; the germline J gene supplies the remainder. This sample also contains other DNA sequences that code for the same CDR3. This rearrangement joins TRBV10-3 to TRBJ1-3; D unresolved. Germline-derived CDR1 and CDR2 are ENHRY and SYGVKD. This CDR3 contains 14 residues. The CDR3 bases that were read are TGTGCCATCAGTGAGTCGCGGTCTGGAAACACG. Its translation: CAISESRSGNT. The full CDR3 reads CAISESRSGNTIYF.

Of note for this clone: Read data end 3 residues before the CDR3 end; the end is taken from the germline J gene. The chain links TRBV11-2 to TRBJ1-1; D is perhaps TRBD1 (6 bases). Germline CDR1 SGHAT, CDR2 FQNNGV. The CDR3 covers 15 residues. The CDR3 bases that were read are TGTGCCAGCAGCTTAGAAAGCGGGGGGGCTCGAGAG. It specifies CASSLESGGARE. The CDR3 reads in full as CASSLESGGAREAFF.

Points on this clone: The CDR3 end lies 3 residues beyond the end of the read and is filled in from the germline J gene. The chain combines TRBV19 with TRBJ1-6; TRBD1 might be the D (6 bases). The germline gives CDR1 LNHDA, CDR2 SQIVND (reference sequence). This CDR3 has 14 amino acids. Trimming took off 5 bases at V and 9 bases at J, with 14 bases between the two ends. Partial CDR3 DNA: TGTGCCAGTAGTCGGGGGGCAGTCGGTTCACCC. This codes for CASSRGAVGSP. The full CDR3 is CASSRGAVGSPLHF. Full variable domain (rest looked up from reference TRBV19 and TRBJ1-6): DGGITQSPKYLFRKEGQNVTLSCEQNLNHDAMYWYRQDPGQGLRLIYYSQIVNDFQKGDIAEGYSVSREKKESFPLTVTSAQKNPTAFYLCASSRGAVGSPLHFGNGTRLTVT.

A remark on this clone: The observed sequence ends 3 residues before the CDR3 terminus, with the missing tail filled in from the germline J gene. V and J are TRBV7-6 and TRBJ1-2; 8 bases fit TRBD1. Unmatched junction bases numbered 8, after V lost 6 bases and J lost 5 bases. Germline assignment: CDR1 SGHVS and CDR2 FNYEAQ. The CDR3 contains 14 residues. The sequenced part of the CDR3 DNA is TGTGCCAGCAGTCCCAGGACAGGGAGTTATGGC. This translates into CASSPRTGSYG. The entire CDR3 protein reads CASSPRTGSYGYTF.

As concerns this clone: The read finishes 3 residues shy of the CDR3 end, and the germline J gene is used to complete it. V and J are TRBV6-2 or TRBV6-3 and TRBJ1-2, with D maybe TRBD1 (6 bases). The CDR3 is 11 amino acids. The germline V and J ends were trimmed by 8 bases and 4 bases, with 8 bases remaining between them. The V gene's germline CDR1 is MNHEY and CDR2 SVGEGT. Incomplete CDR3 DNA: TGTGCCAGCCAGGGGTTCTATGGC. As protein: CASQGFYG. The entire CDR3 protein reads CASQGFYGYTF.

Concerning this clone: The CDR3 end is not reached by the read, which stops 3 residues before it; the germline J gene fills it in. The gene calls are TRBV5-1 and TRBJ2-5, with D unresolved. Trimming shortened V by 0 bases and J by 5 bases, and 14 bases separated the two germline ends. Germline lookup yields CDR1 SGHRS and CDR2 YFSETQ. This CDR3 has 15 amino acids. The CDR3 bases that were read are TGCGCCAGCAGCTTGGAAAGGCGAGCGTTTGAGACC. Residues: CASSLERRAFET. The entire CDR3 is CASSLERRAFETQYF.

The sequenced part of the CDR3 DNA is TGTGCCTGGAGCGCCGGGGAGACAGATACG. Residues: CAWSAGETDT. The complete CDR3 reads CAWSAGETDTQYF. This chain uses TRBV30 with TRBJ2-3; D is possibly TRBD2 (5 bases). The CDR3 is cut off 3 residues early in the read; its end comes from the germline J gene. Germline CDR1 is GTSNPN and CDR2 is SVGIG (reference sequence). V gave up 3 bases and J gave up 3 bases, with 10 bases separating them. The CDR3 is 13 amino acids.

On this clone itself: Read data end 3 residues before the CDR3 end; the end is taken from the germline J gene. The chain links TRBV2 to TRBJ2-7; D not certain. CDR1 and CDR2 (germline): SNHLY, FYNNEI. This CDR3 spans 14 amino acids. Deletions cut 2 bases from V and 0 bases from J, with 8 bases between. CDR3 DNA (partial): TGTGCCAGCAGTGAACAGACAAGCTCCTACGAG. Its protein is CASSEQTSSYE. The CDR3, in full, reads CASSEQTSSYEQYF.